The entry that follows covers one TCR beta chain sequence. What it binds is unknown. The data were obtained in a study of T cell responses to AZD1222 COVID-19 vaccine. V shed 10 bases and J 7 bases; nucleotides not matched to a gene: 16. The CDR3 loop spans 15 amino acids. The germline V gene has CDR1 SGHNT and CDR2 YYREEE (reference sequence). Assay: immunoSEQ multiplex PCR; the TCRdb copy retains only in-frame clones and omits some. The sample gives over 100,000 clones, roughly nine tenths of which show up once; 4% to 5% is in the top ten. Points from the study as a whole: Repertoire sampling was restricted to post-peak T cell response timepoints. Among those given AZD1222, only 5 to 7 were seropositive at baseline.

This sequence was found in an adult in good health. V usage is TRBV5-4 and J usage is TRBJ1-2; 10 bases fit TRBD1. The specimen comprised peripheral blood, sampled on day 0 of AZD1222 vaccination. As DNA, the CDR3 is TGTGCCGCTATTGGGGGGGGACAGGGGCTCGGTGGCTACACCTTC. It codes for CAAIGGGQGLGGYTF.